This entry features one TCR beta chain sequence. What antigen it recognizes has not been identified. The input lacks base qualities; no much larger clone sits a single base away. The data belong to a study of blood T cell repertoires in COVID-19 (dated by TCRdb to about 2020). Background on the whole study: Collaborator samples came from the United States, Italy and Spain and covered acute and convalescent phases of COVID-19. The prospective study material was composed of cDNA or gDNA derived from T cells, B-cell-depleted T cells, or PBMCs. Subjects who had been exposed to COVID-19, were actively infected with it, or had recovered from it provided the deeply sampled blood TCRbeta repertoires that made up the dataset. The repertoires were made available in a free public database intended to serve as a resource for research on the immune response to SARS-CoV-2. The samples were drawn from two sources: the first 160 participants of the ongoing ImmuneRACE study, and 1,254 subjects contributed by 6 global collaborators. Nearly every sample came with metadata listing a de-identified subject ID, COVID-19 status, age in years and sex. Where available, HLA class I and class II types were obtained from metadata supplied by the sample provider rather than from assay-based typing. General study outcomes and caveats: The quantity of clinical and demographic metadata differed by source and by participant and was supplied without curation.

From its cysteine to its phenylalanine, the CDR3 spans 14 amino acids. Of all the DNA, just the CDR3 is kept, 42 bases in frame from base 1. The CDR1 and CDR2 encoded by the germline V gene are MDHEN and SYDVKM. Trimming leaves V shorter by 4 bases and J shorter by 8 bases, with the junction holding 8 bases beyond the gene matches. TCRbeta CDR3 regions were amplified from genomic DNA by means of the immunoSEQ Assay, a bias-controlled multiplex PCR. The authors processed their data as follows. The number of nucleated cells in each sample was estimated from the amplification of reference gene primers within the assay. Sequence reads were collapsed and filtered to measure the absolute abundance of every unique TCRbeta CDR3 rearrangement. Productive Simpson clonality was computed per sample as the square root of Simpson's diversity index over productive rearrangements. The table was pulled from immuneACCESS by TCRdb, which kept in-frame rearrangements only. Such tables lose some clones; where checked, under half of the loss comes from unresolved V genes, and the rest has no known cause. That table gives V, J and clone size, and the DNA gave D and trimming. The sample table shows some 700,000 clones, and 70% to 90% are seen once. The top ten constitute 0.2% to 0.3% of the sample.

The collaborating institutions used their own protocols to collect whole blood in K2EDTA tubes. For TCRbeta analysis, collaborators shipped samples in one of three forms: frozen whole blood, isolated PBMCs, or DNA extracted from either of those sample types. The chain is assembled from TRBV28 and TRBJ1-2; TRBD1 aligns with 9 central bases. This TCR was sampled from a woman younger than 30 with acute or convalescent COVID-19. The source material was peripheral blood. For the CDR3, the sequence is CASSSNRGRGGYTF. The DNA reads TGTGCCAGCAGTTCCAACAGGGGGCGTGGGGGCTACACCTTC.